What follows are 5 T cell receptor beta chains derived from one specimen sequenced in a study of shared clonotypes between healthy human individuals. The protocol was immunoSEQ multiplex PCR, while the TCRdb copy is restricted to in-frame clones and leaves out a portion. Of approximately 1,000,000 clones listed, more than 75% are singletons. The source material was memory CD4+ T cells from PBMCs. Documented subset: CD45RA-negative fraction. These receptor sequences come from a man aged 18 to 30 in good health. Some clones in this sample may be carry-over from other donors' samples.

V gene TRBV27 combines with J gene TRBJ1-5; D unresolved. There are 13 residues in the CDR3. CDR1 and CDR2 (germline): MNHEY, SMNVEV (reference sequence). Trimming stripped 5 bases from V and 3 bases from J, with 8 bases between. Written as DNA, the CDR3 is TGTGCCAGCAGTCCCAAGGACAATCAGCCCCAGCATTTT. Its protein product is CASSPKDNQPQHF.

V gene TRBV10-3 combines with J gene TRBJ1-5; D gene uncertain. Trimming pared 0 bases from V and 4 bases from J, leaving 7 bases between. This CDR3 comprises 14 residues. The germline CDR1 and CDR2 sequences are ENHRY and SYGVKD. In DNA form, the CDR3 reads TGTGCCATCAGTGAGTCCTCTATTAATCAGCCCCAGCATTTT. Residues: CAISESSINQPQHF.

The chain couples TRBV5-4 to TRBJ2-1, with 12 bases fitting TRBD2. The CDR3 consists of 16 residues. The germline V gene encodes CDR1 SGHNT and CDR2 YYREEE (reference sequence). The V gene end was trimmed by 4 bases and the J gene end by 0 bases; junction bases not matched to a gene: 2. The CDR3 nucleotides read TGTGCCAGCAGCCGGGGACTAGCGGGCTCCTACAATGAGCAGTTCTTC. Amino acids: CASSRGLAGSYNEQFF.

The J gene is TRBJ1-1, the V gene TRBV7-3, with a tentative D call TRBD1 (5 bases). The CDR3 sequence is 13 residues long. Per germline, CDR1 SGHTA and CDR2 FQGTGA. With 4 bases removed from V and 6 bases from J, the gap between germline ends came to 12 bases. The CDR3: CASSSRRDAEAFF. Written as DNA, the CDR3 is TGTGCCAGCAGCTCACGCAGGGACGCTGAAGCTTTCTTT.

This clone was counted a few times. The genes are TRBV5-4 and TRBJ2-1; 7 bases fit TRBD2. V dropped 3 bases and J dropped 8; count of bases not matched to a gene: 11. Germline V gives CDR1 SGHNT, CDR2 YYREEE (reference sequence). There are 15 residues in the CDR3. CDR3 in DNA: TGTGCCAGCAGCTCTACCGGGAGACGGGGGGATGAGCAGTTCTTC. It is translated as CASSSTGRRGDEQFF.